Sequencing of this TCR beta chain was carried out in a study of blood T cell repertoires in COVID-19. Study-level background: Researchers got acute and convalescent COVID-19 samples from the United States, Italy and Spain. Sources were T cells, B-cell-depleted T cells, or PBMCs; the material itself was cDNA or gDNA.

Sequencing was performed with immunoSEQ multiplex PCR; in TCRdb, only in-frame clones are kept and a portion is missing. The data hold nearly 350,000 clones, with about 90% observed a single time. The Seattle patients, enrolled during active infection, were followed longitudinally. The V and J ends lost 3 bases and 0 bases respectively, with 10 bases between them. CDR1 and CDR2 (germline): SGDLS, YYNGEE. This CDR3 is built from 16 residues. This TCR came from a woman between 45 and 65 years old with COVID-19, enrolled during active disease. The specimen sequenced was peripheral blood. The chain has TRBV9 and TRBJ2-6, with D unresolved. The CDR3 coding sequence is TGTGCCAGCAGCGCCCTGAGGAGCTCTGGGGCCAACGTCCTGACTTTC. Translated, it gives CASSALRSSGANVLTF.